One and the same sample provided the 30 T cell receptor beta chains below, sequenced in a study of blood T cells in healthy people across ages. A J-beta primer mix and a sample-barcoded 5' primer were used in a second PCR of roughly 6 to 11 cycles. TCRdb independently ran MiXCR on the 5' RACE reads; one entry per CDR3 protein. This table has 1.8 million or so distinct CDR3 sequences, more than 35% appearing once. The specimen was blood. All receptors come from a human donor in good health.

A few counts support this clonotype. The chain combines TRBV6-6 with TRBJ2-7; no definite D call. V was shortened by 5 bases and J by 4 bases, with 12 bases between the two germline ends. Germline V gene sequence: CDR1 MNHNY, CDR2 SVGAGI (reference sequence). The CDR3 contains 13 residues. The CDR3 sequence: CASSRAQSYEQYF. The CDR3 bases are TGTGCCAGCAGTAGAGCCCAATCTTACGAGCAGTACTTC.

This clonotype has at least ten counts. Its ends do not fully match the called genes, so a read error is possible. The chain uses TRBV20-1 and TRBJ2-7; 9 bases map to TRBD1. CDR3 length: 15 residues. The germline V gene encodes CDR1 DFQATT and CDR2 SNEGSKA (reference sequence). CDR3 amino acids: CSARGTPGQGYEQYF. The CDR3, as DNA: TGCAGTGCCAGAGGGACACCGGGACAGGGCTACGAGCAGTACTTC.

This clonotype was observed a handful of times. The J gene is TRBJ1-3, the V gene TRBV4-1; D not resolved. V lost 0 bases to trimming and J lost 6 bases, with 18 bases between them. The CDR3 spans 17 residues. The germline V gene has CDR1 MGHRA and CDR2 YSYEKL. CDR3 protein: CASSQEATGAVANTIYF. The CDR3 DNA sequence: TGCGCCAGCAGCCAAGAGGCCACGGGTGCAGTCGCAAACACCATATATTTT.

This clonotype was counted between two and nine times. The rearrangement uses TRBV3-1 and TRBJ2-5; no reliable D call. The V gene lost 2 bases and the J gene lost 2 bases, with 9 bases spanning the gap. The CDR3 contains 14 residues. CDR1 and CDR2 from the germline V gene are LGHDT and YNNKEL (reference sequence). DNA of the CDR3: TGTGCCAGCAGCCAAAGAGACAATCAAGAGACCCAGTACTTC. Amino acid sequence: CASSQRDNQETQYF.

As concerns this clonotype: A read error may explain this, as a much larger clone is one base away. The genes are TRBV7-2 and TRBJ2-5; 8 bases map to TRBD2. The J call is doubtful: the DNA matches TRBJ2-7 better. Germline values: CDR1 SGHTA, CDR2 FQGNSA. This CDR3 region has 16 residues. CDR3 sequence: CASSLRGGGTLCEQYF. The CDR3 nucleotides are TGTGCCAGCAGCTTAAGAGGCGGGGGGACTTTGTGCGAGCAGTACTTC.

This clonotype was found a few times. This sequence joins TRBV7-2 and TRBJ1-4; 8 bases fit TRBD1. From germline, CDR1 is SGHTA and CDR2 FQGNSA. The CDR3 spans 9 residues. The CDR3 spells CAARGQGFF. The CDR3, as DNA: TGTGCTGCCCGCGGACAGGGGTTTTTT.

This rearrangement joins TRBV2 to TRBJ2-1, with a possible D match to TRBD2 (5 bases). The V gene's germline CDR1 is SNHLY and CDR2 FYNNEI. The CDR3 is 14 amino acids. V was trimmed by 4 bases and J by 9 bases, leaving 16 bases between them. CDR3: CASSGRRGPFEQFF. CDR3 nucleotides: TGTGCCAGCAGTGGAAGGAGAGGGCCCTTTGAGCAGTTCTTC.

The J gene is TRBJ2-4, the V gene TRBV27, with a tentative D call TRBD2 (7 bases). The CDR3 has 14 amino acids. V was cut by 5 bases and J by 5 bases, with 13 bases left in between. CDR1 is MNHEY, CDR2 SMNVEV, per germline (reference sequence). The CDR3 region is CASSGGASENIQYF. In nucleotides, the CDR3 is TGTGCCAGCAGTGGGGGGGCGTCAGAAAACATTCAGTACTTC.

The chain joins TRBV6-6 to TRBJ1-5; D is unresolved. CDR1 and CDR2 (germline): MNHNY, SVGAGI (reference sequence). V gave up 2 bases and J gave up 2 bases, with 13 bases separating them. This CDR3 has 16 residues. In DNA form, the CDR3 reads TGTGCCAGCAGTTACCGGTCAACGGACGGCAATCAGCCCCAGCATTTT. Its protein product is CASSYRSTDGNQPQHF.

This clonotype was counted between two and nine times. V usage is TRBV20-1 and J usage is TRBJ2-7; D perhaps matches TRBD1 (6 bases). This CDR3 is built from 14 residues. Germline-derived CDR1 and CDR2 are DFQATT and SNEGSKA (reference sequence). Trimming took 6 bases from V and 1 from J, leaving 16 bases between them. CDR3 residues: CSAFIRDTSYEQYF. DNA for the CDR3: TGCAGTGCCTTCATACGGGACACATCCTACGAGCAGTACTTC.

The V and J genes are TRBV28 and TRBJ2-7; 8 positions match TRBD1. The CDR3 totals 15 residues. Trimming cost V 5 bases and J 2 bases; bases outside gene matches: 8. Looked up from germline, CDR1 is MDHEN and CDR2 is SYDVKM. CDR3 sequence: CASSGADRVTYEQYF. CDR3 bases: TGTGCCAGCAGTGGAGCGGACAGGGTTACCTACGAGCAGTACTTC.

The chain has TRBV4-3 and TRBJ1-4, with 9 bases identical to TRBD1. V was clipped by 4 bases and J by 5 bases; unmatched bases: 8. Germline V gene lookup returns CDR1 LGHNA and CDR2 YSLEER. This CDR3 comprises 16 residues. The DNA for the CDR3 is TGCGCCAGCAGCCGAGGGACAGGGTATGACAATGAAAAACTGTTTTTT. This encodes CASSRGTGYDNEKLFF.

The chain has TRBV9 and TRBJ2-1, with TRBD2 identical over 10 bases. The CDR3 covers 15 residues. From germline, CDR1 is SGDLS and CDR2 YYNGEE. J lost 9 bases, V lost 1 base, and 7 bases had no gene match. As DNA, the CDR3 is TGTGCCAGCAGCGTACGAGCGGGGGGGCGAATTGAGCAGTTCTTC. Translating gives CASSVRAGGRIEQFF.

This clonotype was picked up a small number of times. This sequence joins TRBV11-3 and TRBJ1-1; no definite D call. Looked up from germline, CDR1 is SGHNT and CDR2 is YENEEA. This CDR3 has 14 amino acids. Trimming left V 1 base short and J 1 base short, with 7 bases between. The CDR3 nucleotides are TGTGCCAGCAGCTTAGTATTCCGGAACACTGAAGCTTTCTTT. It is translated as CASSLVFRNTEAFF.

The V gene is TRBV6-2 or TRBV6-3, the J gene TRBJ1-5, with a possible D match to TRBD1 (5 bases). Germline loops: CDR1 MNHEY, CDR2 SVGEGT. CDR3 length: 16 residues. Deletions cut 6 bases from V and 1 base from J, with 16 bases between. CDR3 region: CASSPRVGVSNQPQHF. For the CDR3, the DNA is TGTGCCAGCAGCCCCAGGGTCGGGGTGAGCAATCAGCCCCAGCATTTT.

The chain joins TRBV7-2 to TRBJ2-1; possible D gene TRBD2, 6 bases. V lost 1 base, J lost 9 bases, and 13 bases lay in between. The germline V gene encodes CDR1 SGHTA and CDR2 FQGNSA. This CDR3 is built from 14 residues. CDR3: CASSLGGIAGEQFF. CDR3 sequence (DNA): TGTGCCAGCAGCTTAGGCGGGATCGCTGGTGAGCAGTTCTTC.

The chain links TRBV7-8 to TRBJ2-1, with 8 bases matching TRBD1. CDR3 length: 16 residues. Germline V gene sequence: CDR1 SGHVS, CDR2 FQNEAQ. The trim removed 5 bases at V and 5 bases at J, leaving 11 bases unmatched. This CDR3 reads CASSPVRGQANNEQFF. CDR3 DNA: TGTGCCAGCAGCCCAGTCAGGGGACAGGCCAACAATGAGCAGTTCTTC.

This clonotype was recorded only once. CDR3 residues: CASSLVQGAGNEQYF. The CDR3 DNA reads TGCGCCAGCAGCTTGGTACAGGGGGCCGGGAATGAGCAGTACTTC. The chain employs TRBV5-1 and TRBJ2-1, with TRBD1 matching over 9 bases. The J call is in doubt because the DNA end fits TRBJ2-7 better. Germline lookup yields CDR1 SGHRS and CDR2 YFSETQ. The CDR3 totals 15 residues.

This rearrangement joins TRBV11-3 to TRBJ2-1; D ambiguous. Germline V gene sequence: CDR1 SGHNT, CDR2 YENEEA. V lost 5 bases and J 0 bases, leaving 11 bases between the germline ends. There are 15 residues in the CDR3. This chain's CDR3 is CASSRPPSSYNEQFF. The CDR3 nucleotides are TGTGCCAGCAGCCGACCCCCAAGCTCCTACAATGAGCAGTTCTTC.

The chain carries TRBV19 and TRBJ2-1; TRBD1 matches 8 bases. Germline CDR1 reads LNHDA; CDR2 reads SQIVND (reference sequence). V shed 7 bases, J shed 6 bases, and the junction held 11 bases outside the gene matches. This CDR3 is 15 amino acids long. The CDR3 region has the DNA TGTGCCAGTACCTCAGAGGGGACAGGAGGCAATGAGCAGTTCTTC. Protein product: CASTSEGTGGNEQFF.

J is TRBJ1-2 and V is TRBV28, with a tentative D call TRBD1 (5 bases). Germline V gene data show CDR1 as MDHEN and CDR2 as SYDVKM. This CDR3 region has 17 residues. Trimming removed 5 bases at V and 0 bases at J, with 19 bases between. CDR3 in DNA: TGTGCCAGCAGTCGGACCGGGGGGGTCTTAGCTAACTATGGCTACACCTTC. Amino acid sequence: CASSRTGGVLANYGYTF.

There are many counts of this clonotype. This chain uses TRBV12-3 or TRBV12-4 with TRBJ2-5; D is uncertain. The CDR3 is 16 amino acids. Trimming stripped 3 bases from V and 1 base from J, with 15 bases between. The CDR3 sequence: CASSFTAGLIQETQYF. The DNA of the CDR3 is TGTGCCAGCAGTTTCACCGCCGGGCTGATCCAAGAGACCCAGTACTTC.

This clonotype showed up just a few times. The rearrangement joins TRBV29-1 to TRBJ2-7, with TRBD1 as a possible D gene (6 bases). The V gene's germline CDR1 is SQVTM and CDR2 ANQGSEA. The germline V and J ends were trimmed by 5 bases and 2 bases, with 16 bases remaining between them. This CDR3 is built from 14 residues. CDR3 nucleotide sequence: TGCAGCGTTAGCACCAGGGGTCCTACCTACGAGCAGTACTTC. Its protein product is CSVSTRGPTYEQYF.

The chain links TRBV2 to TRBJ2-1; the match to TRBD1 covers 7 bases. Losses at the gene ends were 6 bases for V and 5 bases for J; bases not matched to a gene: 10. Germline CDR1 reads SNHLY; CDR2 reads FYNNEI. The length of the CDR3 is 15 residues. The CDR3 spells CASRLLGTENNEQFF. DNA for the CDR3: TGTGCCAGCAGGTTATTAGGGACAGAAAACAATGAGCAGTTCTTC.

This clonotype has more than one count but fewer than ten. The V and J genes are TRBV5-1 and TRBJ2-6; 9 bases line up with TRBD1. The V gene's germline CDR1 is SGHRS and CDR2 YFSETQ. Germline trimming cut 9 bases from V and 4 bases from J; bases unmatched to any gene: 8. The CDR3 is 15 residues long. The CDR3 sequence is CATEDRGSGANVLTF. The CDR3 coding sequence is TGCGCCACCGAAGACAGGGGGTCAGGGGCCAACGTCCTGACTTTC.

This clonotype was seen a few times. J is TRBJ1-1 and V is TRBV12-3 or TRBV12-4; D remains ambiguous. This CDR3 is built from 12 residues. The ends were cut back, 7 bases at V and 7 bases at J, with 13 bases in the middle. The CDR3 DNA is TGTGCCAGCACCCGGGTGAGAGGTGAAGCTTTCTTT. The encoded protein is CASTRVRGEAFF.

This clonotype was observed a handful of times. The rearrangement joins TRBV20-1 to TRBJ2-5, with D perhaps matching TRBD1 or TRBD2 (5 bases each). Germline-derived CDR1 and CDR2 are DFQATT and SNEGSKA (reference sequence). V dropped 5 bases and J dropped 4 bases, with 11 bases sitting between them. This CDR3 region has 12 residues. This CDR3 reads CSAAGRVETQYF. In DNA, the CDR3 is TGCAGTGCTGCGGGCAGGGTAGAGACCCAGTACTTC.

This sequence joins TRBV30 and TRBJ2-2; D unresolved. There are 12 residues in the CDR3. Trimming left V 4 bases short and J 4 bases short, with 7 bases between. Germline CDR1 and CDR2: GTSNPN and SVGIG (reference sequence). CDR3 sequence (DNA): TGTGCCTGGACTGAATTCACCGGGGAGCTGTTTTTT. Translated: CAWTEFTGELFF.

The chain has TRBV7-8 and TRBJ2-3, with 9 bases lining up with TRBD2. The CDR3 has 15 amino acids. V gave up 6 bases and J gave up 5 bases; unmatched junction bases: 9. CDR1 is SGHVS, CDR2 FQNEAQ, per germline. The CDR3 DNA reads as TGTGCCAGCAGGCCGGGACTAGCTATGGGAGATACGCAGTATTTT. This gives the protein CASRPGLAMGDTQYF.

The V and J genes are TRBV6-2 or TRBV6-3 and TRBJ1-6; TRBD1 matches at 7 bases. The trim removed 9 bases at V and 10 bases at J, leaving 15 bases unmatched. Germline CDR1 is MNHEY and CDR2 is SVGEGT. CDR3 length: 15 amino acids. For the CDR3, the DNA is TGTGCCAGTACCTATTTCCAGGGACAGACGTCACCCCTCCACTTT. Protein sequence: CASTYFQGQTSPLHF.